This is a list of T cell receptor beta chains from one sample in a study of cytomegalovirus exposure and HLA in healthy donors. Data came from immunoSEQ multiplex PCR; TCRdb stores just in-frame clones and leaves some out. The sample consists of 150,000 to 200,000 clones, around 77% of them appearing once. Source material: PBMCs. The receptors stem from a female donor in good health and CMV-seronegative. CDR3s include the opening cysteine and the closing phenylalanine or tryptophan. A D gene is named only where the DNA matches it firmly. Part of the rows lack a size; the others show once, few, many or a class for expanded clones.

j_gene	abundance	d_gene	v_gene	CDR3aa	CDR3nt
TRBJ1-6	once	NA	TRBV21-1	CASSKRWELGVNSPLHF	TGTGCCAGCAGCAAAAGGTGGGAATTGGGAGTTAATTCACCCCTCCACTTT
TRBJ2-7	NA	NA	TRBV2	CASSVGRAYEQYF	TGTGCCAGCAGTGTGGGCAGGGCCTACGAGCAGTACTTC
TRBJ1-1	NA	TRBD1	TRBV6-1	CASNPQGAGNTEAFF	TGTGCCAGTAACCCACAGGGGGCAGGGAACACTGAAGCTTTCTTT
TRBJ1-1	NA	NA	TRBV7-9	CASSLLQGLAFF	TGTGCCAGCAGCTTACTTCAGGGTCTAGCTTTCTTT
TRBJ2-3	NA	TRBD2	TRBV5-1	CASSRLAGGPDTQYF	TGCGCCAGCAGCCGACTAGCGGGGGGCCCAGATACGCAGTATTTT
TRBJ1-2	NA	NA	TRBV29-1	CSAGDTAITF	TGCAGCGCTGGGGACACGGCCATCACCTTC
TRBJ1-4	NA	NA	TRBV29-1	CSVGRQGEKLFF	TGCAGCGTTGGTAGGCAGGGTGAAAAACTGTTTTTT
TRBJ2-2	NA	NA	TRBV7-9	CASSTDEGVTSGELFF	TGTGCCAGCAGCACAGACGAGGGGGTTACAAGCGGGGAGCTGTTTTTT
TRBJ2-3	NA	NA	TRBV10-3	CAISTGQGGTDTQYF	TGTGCCATCAGTACTGGGCAGGGTGGCACAGATACGCAGTATTTT
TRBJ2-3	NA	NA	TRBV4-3	CASSQGKQGADTQYF	TGCGCCAGCAGCCAGGGTAAACAGGGAGCAGATACGCAGTATTTT
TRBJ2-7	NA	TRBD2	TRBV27	CASSLRLSTSGPHYEQYF	TGTGCCAGCAGTTTAAGGTTAAGTACTAGCGGGCCCCACTACGAGCAGTACTTC
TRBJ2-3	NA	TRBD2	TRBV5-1	CASSFSGRLTDTQYF	TGCGCCAGCAGCTTCAGCGGGAGACTCACAGATACGCAGTATTTT
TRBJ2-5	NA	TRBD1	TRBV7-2	CASSLDRGRRETQYF	TGTGCCAGCAGCTTGGACAGGGGACGGCGAGAGACCCAGTACTTC
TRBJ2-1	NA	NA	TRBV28	CASSSAPGTYNEQFF	TGTGCCAGCAGTTCCGCCCCGGGAACCTACAATGAGCAGTTCTTC
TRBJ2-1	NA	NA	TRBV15	CATSRLDHFSSYNEQFF	TGTGCCACCAGCAGACTCGATCATTTCAGCTCCTACAATGAGCAGTTCTTC
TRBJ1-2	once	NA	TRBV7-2	CASSFYRERDGYTF	TGTGCCAGCAGCTTTTACAGGGAGAGGGATGGCTACACCTTC
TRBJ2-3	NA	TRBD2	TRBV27	CASSFAGGITDTQYF	TGTGCCAGCAGTTTTGCGGGAGGCATCACAGATACGCAGTATTTT
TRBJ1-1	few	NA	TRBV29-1	CSVEGGGGEANTEAFF	TGCAGCGTTGAAGGGGGGGGTGGGGAGGCTAACACTGAAGCTTTCTTT
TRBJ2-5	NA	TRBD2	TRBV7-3	CASSLGLAGKQETQYF	TGTGCCAGCAGCTTAGGCCTAGCGGGGAAACAAGAGACCCAGTACTTC
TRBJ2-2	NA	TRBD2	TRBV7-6	CASSLANRGEAGELFF	TGTGCCAGCAGCTTAGCGAATCGGGGGGAAGCCGGGGAGCTGTTTTTT
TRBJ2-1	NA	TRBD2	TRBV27	CASEKGRGGIQEQFF	TGTGCCAGTGAAAAGGGGCGGGGGGGGATACAAGAGCAGTTCTTC
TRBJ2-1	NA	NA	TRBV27	CAAAVGGYNEQFF	TGTGCCGCTGCCGTGGGGGGCTACAATGAGCAGTTCTTC
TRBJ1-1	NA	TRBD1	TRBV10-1	CANTGTVNTEAFF	TGCGCCAACACCGGGACAGTAAACACTGAAGCTTTCTTT
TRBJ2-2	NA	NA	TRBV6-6	CASTPRGYTGELFF	TGTGCCAGCACCCCCCGGGGGTACACCGGGGAGCTGTTTTTT
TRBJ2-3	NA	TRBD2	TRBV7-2	CASSLSSGGGTDTQYF	TGTGCCAGCAGCTTATCCAGCGGGGGGGGCACAGATACGCAGTATTTT
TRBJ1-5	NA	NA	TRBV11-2	CASSLGGYSNQPQHF	TGTGCCAGCAGCTTAGGAGGGTATAGCAATCAGCCCCAGCATTTT
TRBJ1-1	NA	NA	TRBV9	CASSTETGMNTEAFF	TGTGCCAGCAGCACCGAGACAGGTATGAACACTGAAGCTTTCTTT
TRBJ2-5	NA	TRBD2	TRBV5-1	CASSYPSGGRQETQYF	TGCGCCAGCAGCTATCCTAGCGGGGGCCGTCAAGAGACCCAGTACTTC
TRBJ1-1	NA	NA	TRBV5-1	CASSIGDGRYLLQNTEAFF	TGCGCCAGCAGCATTGGTGATGGCAGGTACCTTCTCCAAAACACTGAAGCTTTCTTT
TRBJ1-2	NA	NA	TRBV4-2	CASSHKADPGNYGYTF	TGTGCCAGCAGCCACAAGGCCGACCCAGGGAACTATGGCTACACCTTC
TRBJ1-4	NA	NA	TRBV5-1	CASSRTRGSEKLFF	TGCGCCAGCAGCAGGACCAGGGGCAGTGAAAAACTGTTTTTT
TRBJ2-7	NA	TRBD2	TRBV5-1	CASSPGLAGAARGDEQYF	TGCGCCAGCAGCCCGGGACTAGCGGGGGCTGCCCGAGGCGACGAGCAGTACTTC
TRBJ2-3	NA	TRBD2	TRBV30	CAWRIAGATDTQYF	TGTGCCTGGAGGATAGCGGGAGCGACAGATACGCAGTATTTT
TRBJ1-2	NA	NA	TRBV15	CATSRDRANYGYTF	TGTGCCACCAGCAGAGATCGAGCTAACTATGGCTACACCTTC
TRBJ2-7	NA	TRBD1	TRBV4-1	CASSLRQGEHEQYF	TGCGCCAGCAGCCTGAGACAGGGGGAACACGAGCAGTACTTC
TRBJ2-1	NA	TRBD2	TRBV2	CASSEETSGRHEQFF	TGTGCCAGCAGTGAAGAGACTAGCGGGAGGCATGAGCAGTTCTTC
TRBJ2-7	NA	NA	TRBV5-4	CASSLGSVQYF	TGTGCCAGCAGCTTGGGTAGCGTGCAGTACTTC
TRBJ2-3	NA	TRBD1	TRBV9	CASSSRTGEGTDTQYF	TGTGCCAGCAGCTCGAGGACAGGGGAGGGCACAGATACGCAGTATTTT
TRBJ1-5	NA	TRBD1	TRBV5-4	CASSAGQGANQPQHF	TGTGCCAGCAGCGCAGGACAGGGGGCCAATCAGCCCCAGCATTTT
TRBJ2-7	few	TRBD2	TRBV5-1	CASSYSGGGTYEQYF	TGCGCCAGCAGCTATAGCGGGGGGGGAACCTACGAGCAGTACTTC
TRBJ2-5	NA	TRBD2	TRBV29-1	CSVEVGLAIQETQYF	TGCAGCGTTGAAGTGGGACTAGCGATACAAGAGACCCAGTACTTC
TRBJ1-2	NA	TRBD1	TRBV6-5	CASSRQGNYGYTF	TGTGCCAGCAGTCGACAGGGAAACTATGGCTACACCTTC
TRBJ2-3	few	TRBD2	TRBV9	CASRRQGGTDTQYF	TGTGCCAGCAGACGGCAGGGAGGGACAGATACGCAGTATTTT
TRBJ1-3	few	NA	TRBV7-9	CASSFGDFSGNTIYF	TGTGCCAGCAGCTTTGGGGACTTCTCTGGAAACACCATATATTTT
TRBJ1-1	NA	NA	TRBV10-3	CAISEQGKNTEAFF	TGTGCCATCAGTGAGCAGGGAAAGAACACTGAAGCTTTCTTT
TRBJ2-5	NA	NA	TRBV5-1	CASRGSGETQYF	TGCGCCAGCAGGGGCAGTGGGGAGACCCAGTACTTC
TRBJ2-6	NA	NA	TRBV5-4	CASSLDFSGANVLTF	TGTGCCAGCAGCTTGGACTTCTCTGGGGCCAACGTCCTGACTTTC
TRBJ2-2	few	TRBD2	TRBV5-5	CASSLYSGSDTGELFF	TGTGCCAGCAGCCTGTACAGCGGGAGTGACACCGGGGAGCTGTTTTTT
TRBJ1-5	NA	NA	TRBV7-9	CASSFYSNQPQHF	TGTGCCAGCAGCTTTTATAGCAATCAGCCCCAGCATTTT
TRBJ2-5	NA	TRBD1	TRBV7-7	CASSSMTGKETQYF	TGTGCCAGCAGCTCAATGACAGGGAAGGAGACCCAGTACTTC
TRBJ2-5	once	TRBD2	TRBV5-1	CASSLDPGGAIETQYF	TGCGCCAGCAGCTTGGATCCGGGAGGGGCTATTGAGACCCAGTACTTC
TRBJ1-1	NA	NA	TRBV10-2	CASSAQGNTEAFF	TGCGCCAGCAGTGCCCAGGGAAACACTGAAGCTTTCTTT
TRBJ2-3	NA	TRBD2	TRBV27	CASSSTSGQFIGTDTQYF	TGTGCCAGCAGCTCAACTAGCGGCCAATTTATAGGCACAGATACGCAGTATTTT
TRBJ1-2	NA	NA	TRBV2	CATFKLTLNYGYTF	TGTGCCACCTTTAAGCTAACCCTTAACTATGGCTACACCTTC